Included here is one T cell receptor (beta chain) sequence, with context. There is no known antigen for this receptor. No clone much larger than this one lies a single base away; base qualities are absent. The entry originates in a study of identical twins (TCRdb year 2016). Some background on the complete study: TCR alpha and beta repertoires from monozygotic twins, unrelated adults of various ages and cord blood were deep-sequenced to test whether fetal clonotypes persist. Replicate twin experiments were performed at different times using different library preparation protocols to rule out contamination. Points the paper makes about the study in general: Zero-insertion analyses could be partly confounded by invariant T cells such as MAIT and iNKT, though diverse VJ usage argued against such confounding for most clonotypes. Because the same donors could not be followed over many years, the conclusions depended on cross-sectional statistical analysis. Fewer insertions were carried by abundant cord blood beta clonotypes, a similar but weaker trend appeared in young adult naive repertoires, and no such trend appeared in memory repertoires. In monozygotic twins, out-of-frame TCR alpha sharing was systematically underestimated by recombination models, although the models agreed with sharing between unrelated individuals. Compared with coincidental sharing between unrelated individuals, an excess of low generation-probability sequences was observed among out-of-frame TCR alpha sequences shared between twins. The excess sharing between twins in beta out-of-frame sequences was weaker because fewer shared sequences reduced the signal-to-noise ratio.

The library was prepared using 5' RACE. TCRdb names Illumina HiSeq 2000 as the instrument used. A universal primer binding site was added through template switching, and the final cDNA carried a unique molecular identifier so that TCR cDNA molecules could be counted accurately. First-strand cDNA for TCR alpha and beta chains was synthesized from specific primers in the conserved constant-segment region. To control for contamination, every cDNA library was double barcoded, receiving both a SMART-Mk sample barcode and Illumina barcodes. TruSeq adapter sequences along with Illumina sample barcodes were introduced in two successive PCR steps. The TCR alpha and beta cDNA libraries were sequenced on the Illumina HiSeq platform using custom primers. The original methods were these. Raw reads were processed with MiGEC to extract unique molecular identifiers, and MiXCR was used to determine CDR3 positions. For each individual, recombination models were inferred using an EM algorithm with the repgenHMM and IGoR tools. Shared clonotypes were analyzed with the tcR package in R, and sharing was normalized by the product of cloneset sizes. Out-of-frame nonproductive sequences were analyzed to study raw recombination free of thymic and clonal selection effects. TCRdb handled the public reads itself, with Q25 trimming in fastp and clone calling in MiXCR, and kept productive beta chains. Entries are consolidated by CDR3 protein sequence, retaining the most common genes and DNA. TCRdb's processing, not the authors', yielded these V and J calls. This sample comprises 450,000 to 600,000 distinct CDR3 sequences, 20% to 25% of them detected only once. Of the sample, 0.48% is held by the ten largest clones.

V has 4 bases trimmed and J has 5 bases trimmed; junction bases matching no gene number 10. CDR1 is given as MNHEY and CDR2 as SVGAGI, both from the germline V gene. From cysteine to phenylalanine, the CDR3 is 15 amino acids long. This entry keeps only the CDR3 DNA: 45 bases, framed from base 1. Every donor in the study was a healthy Caucasian. The twin cohort comprised three pairs of female monozygotic twins, all aged roughly 18 to 30 years. Positive isolation kits from Invitrogen were used to isolate the CD4+ and CD8+ T cell populations. The sample was also reused in another study, on yellow fever vaccine responses in identical twins. The second source states: The T cell response to vaccination in identical twins was reported by the authors to appear partly convergent and partly personalized. In the study, vaccine-responding T cell clones were precisely tracked in identical twins.

The TCR sequence derives from a woman under 30 in good health. The sequence is built from TRBV6-5 and TRBJ2-7, with 8 central nucleotides matching TRBD1. Sequencing was performed on CD4+ T cells sorted from blood. CDR3 sequence: CASSSTRGPSNEQYF. Here is the DNA: TGTGCCAGCAGTTCAACCAGGGGGCCTTCCAACGAGCAGTACTTC.